This T cell receptor beta chain was captured by sequencing in a study of T cells in Graves' hyperthyroidism and ophthalmopathy. Findings and limits, study-wide: Blood also contained most expanded thyroid clonotypes above 0.001. Median prediction lead before ophthalmopathy onset was around seven months with the model.

CDR1 and CDR2 from the germline V gene are MDHEN and SYDVKM. The V segment lost 8 bases and the J segment 7 bases; nucleotides outside the gene matches: 8. The CDR3 is 14 amino acids. This clonotype was recorded many times. No antigen is known for it. The investigators amplified TCR beta CDR3 regions from RNA transcripts. Carried out on the TCR CDR3, a first-round RT-PCR used the HTBI primer set. Via MiXCR, TCRdb re-called the multiplex PCR reads, giving one row per CDR3 protein. Seen here are about 690,000 distinct CDR3 sequences, around 15% observed once, and the top ten hold less than 20%. On the basis of clinical symptoms, serum thyroxine and TRAb, thyroid ultrasound and orbital computed tomography, diagnoses were made.

The specimen was blood. The TCR was taken from a man aged 50-59 years with Graves' hyperthyroidism. The chain links TRBV28 to TRBJ1-2; 12 nucleotides agree with TRBD1. The chain's CDR3 is CASVTGQGASGYTF. The CDR3 DNA is TGTGCCAGCGTTACGGGACAGGGGGCATCTGGCTACACCTTC.